One sample yielded the 30 T cell receptor beta chains listed below, sequenced in a study of cytomegalovirus exposure and HLA in healthy donors (dated by TCRdb to 2015 to 2018). Library construction relied on the immunoSEQ multiplex PCR assay. For the multiplex PCR, a mixture combining 60 forward primers for TCR Vbeta segments and 13 reverse primers for TCR Jbeta segments was used. TCRdb provides this immuneACCESS table in a form limited to in-frame rearrangements. Some clones are lacking; in checked studies, under half of them reflect an unresolved V gene, and why the rest are absent is not known. The sample table lists over 75,000 clones, about four fifths of them with a count of one. The ten largest clones add up to 5.5% to 6.5% of the sample. Input material: PBMCs. The receptors originated from a woman aged 18-35 years in good health and CMV-seropositive.

This sequence joins TRBV7-6 and TRBJ2-1; weak D call: TRBD1 (5 bases). The CDR3 contains 13 residues. Germline-derived CDR1 and CDR2 are SGHVS and FNYEAQ. The V and J ends lost 2 bases and 7 bases respectively, with 9 bases between them. The CDR3: CASSLSGYNEQFF. CDR3 nucleotide sequence: TGTGCCAGCAGCTTATCAGGGTATAATGAGCAGTTCTTC. Based on the CDR3 plus reference TRBV7-6 and TRBJ2-1, the full variable domain is GAGVSQSPRYKVTKRGQDVALRCDPISGHVSLYWYRQALGQGPEFLTYFNYEAQQDKSGLPNDRFSAERPEGSISTLTIQRTEQRDSAMYRCASSLSGYNEQFFGPGTRLTVL.

The chain uses TRBV28 and TRBJ2-7, with 7 bases matching TRBD1. CDR1 MDHEN and CDR2 SYDVKM come from the germline V gene. Trimming removed 3 bases from V and 3 bases from J; junction bases left unmatched: 2. The CDR3 sequence is 13 residues long. This CDR3 is CASSLGQYYEQYF. In DNA form, the CDR3 reads TGTGCCAGCAGTTTGGGACAGTACTACGAGCAGTACTTC.

This chain uses TRBV7-8 with TRBJ1-4; unclear D gene. Germline values: CDR1 SGHVS, CDR2 FQNEAQ. The V end was cut by 1 base, the J end by 7 bases, with 10 bases between. The CDR3 covers 14 residues. The CDR3 protein is CASSLGGLGEKLFF. The DNA for the CDR3 is TGTGCCAGCAGCTTAGGAGGGTTGGGTGAAAAACTGTTTTTT.

The genes are TRBV4-1 and TRBJ1-2, with 7 bases that match TRBD1. V lost 4 bases to trimming and J lost 1 base; unmatched junction nucleotides: 6. Per germline, CDR1 MGHRA and CDR2 YSYEKL. This CDR3 is 15 amino acids long. CDR3 DNA sequence: TGCGCCAGCAGCCCGAACAGGGGTTTTAACTATGGCTACACCTTC. This sequence encodes CASSPNRGFNYGYTF.

The chain links TRBV5-1 to TRBJ2-7; 7 bases align to TRBD2. The germline CDR1 and CDR2 sequences are SGHRS and YFSETQ. The CDR3 consists of 15 residues. Trimming at V came to 4 bases and at J to 1 base, leaving 8 bases not matched to a gene. Written as DNA, the CDR3 is TGCGCCAGCAGCCGGAGGGAGGGCGTTTCCTACGAGCAGTACTTC. It specifies CASSRREGVSYEQYF.

The rearrangement joins TRBV19 to TRBJ1-4, with 7 bases aligning to TRBD1. J lost 8 bases, V lost 4 bases, and 10 bases had no gene match. This CDR3 is 15 amino acids long. The germline V gene has CDR1 LNHDA and CDR2 SQIVND (reference sequence). Written as DNA, the CDR3 is TGTGCCAGTAGTACTGCAGACAGGGTGGTCGAAAAACTGTTTTTT. Residues: CASSTADRVVEKLFF.

The V call is TRBV5-6, the J call TRBJ2-6; 12 nucleotides agree with TRBD1. The germline V gene has CDR1 SGHDT and CDR2 YYEEEE. The CDR3 sequence is 15 residues long. J gave up 8 bases and V 2 bases, and 2 bases lay outside the gene matches. The chain's CDR3 is CASSFRDRGPNVLTF. CDR3 nucleotides: TGTGCCAGCAGCTTTCGGGACAGGGGGCCCAACGTCCTGACTTTC.

The genes are TRBV6-1 and TRBJ1-1; perhaps TRBD1 as D (5 bases). Germline CDR1 MNHNS, CDR2 SASEGT. Trimming shortened V by 9 bases and J by 7 bases, and 18 bases separated the two germline ends. This CDR3 comprises 13 residues. CDR3 region: CASRVPGPLEAFF. The CDR3 coding sequence is TGTGCCAGTAGGGTGCCAGGGCCCCTTGAAGCTTTCTTT.

The CDR3 sequence: CASEAFPYNEQFF. CDR3 in DNA: TGTGCCAGCGAAGCATTCCCTTACAATGAGCAGTTCTTC. The J gene is TRBJ2-1, the V gene TRBV2; D not certain. V was pared by 8 bases and J by 4 bases, with 12 bases between. CDR3 size: 13 residues. Germline V gene sequence: CDR1 SNHLY, CDR2 FYNNEI.

The chain uses TRBV2 and TRBJ2-2; D is ambiguous. This CDR3 spans 16 amino acids. Germline V gene data show CDR1 as SNHLY and CDR2 as FYNNEI. Trimming stripped 11 bases from V and 0 bases from J, with 19 bases between. The CDR3 coding sequence is TGTGCCTACTCTACCCCGATCCTGACGAACACCGGGGAGCTGTTTTTT. It codes for CAYSTPILTNTGELFF.

This chain uses TRBV10-2 with TRBJ2-7, with D possibly being TRBD1 (6 bases). The CDR3 contains 15 residues. The germline gives CDR1 WSHSY, CDR2 SAAADI. V shed 0 bases and J shed 3 bases, with 12 bases lying between them. DNA of the CDR3: TGCGCCAGCAGTGAGTCTCAGGGACACATCTACGAGCAGTACTTC. This sequence encodes CASSESQGHIYEQYF.

V and J are TRBV9 and TRBJ2-5, with TRBD2 identical over 7 bases. CDR3 length: 15 amino acids. The ends lost 4 bases at V and 5 bases at J; junction bases unmatched: 11. Germline V gene sequence: CDR1 SGDLS, CDR2 YYNGEE. CDR3 loop: CASSSGLGAVETQYF. The CDR3 DNA reads TGTGCCAGCAGCTCCGGACTAGGCGCCGTGGAGACCCAGTACTTC.

This clone came up many times. V and J are TRBV10-2 and TRBJ2-1; a possible D gene is TRBD1 (6 bases). This CDR3 region has 15 residues. Trimming shortened V by 7 bases and J by 0 bases, and 13 bases separated the two germline ends. Germline V gene lookup returns CDR1 WSHSY and CDR2 SAAADI. CDR3: CASIERDISYNEQFF. CDR3 sequence (DNA): TGCGCCAGCATAGAGAGGGACATCTCCTACAATGAGCAGTTCTTC.

This chain connects TRBV23-1 to TRBJ2-3; 12 nucleotides line up with TRBD2. TRBV23-1 is recorded as an ORF, its role being uncertain. V was pared by 5 bases and J by 2 bases, with 8 bases of the junction left unmatched. This CDR3 is built from 17 residues. The CDR3 DNA reads as TGCGCCAGCAGTGACAGACTAGCGGGAGAAGACACAGATACGCAGTATTTT. It yields the protein CASSDRLAGEDTDTQYF.

The V call is TRBV20-1, the J call TRBJ2-5, with D possibly being TRBD2 (5 bases). Trimming removed 5 bases at V and 7 bases at J, with 11 bases between. The germline V gene has CDR1 DFQATT and CDR2 SNEGSKA (reference sequence). The CDR3 is made up of 11 amino acids. The CDR3 DNA follows: TGCAGTGCTCCAGACGGGGTGACCCAGTACTTC. This gives the protein CSAPDGVTQYF.

This sequence joins TRBV15 and TRBJ1-2, with 11 bases fitting TRBD1. The V gene end was trimmed by 1 base and the J gene end by 4 bases; junction bases not matched to a gene: 5. The CDR3 runs 16 residues. Germline values: CDR1 LNHNV, CDR2 YYDKDF (reference sequence). The chain's CDR3 is CATSRGGQGAAYGYTF. CDR3 DNA: TGTGCCACCAGCAGAGGAGGACAGGGGGCGGCCTATGGCTACACCTTC.

The rearrangement links TRBV9 to TRBJ2-3; 8 nucleotides line up with TRBD1. Germline-derived CDR1 and CDR2 are SGDLS and YYNGEE. The CDR3 spans 15 residues. V lost 0 bases, J lost 6 bases, and 6 bases stayed unmatched. CDR3 nucleotide sequence: TGTGCCAGCAGCGTAGTATCAGGGGGCAGTGATACGCAGTATTTT. This codes for CASSVVSGGSDTQYF.

This clone has a single count. The chain is built from TRBV12-5 and TRBJ2-1; 10 positions agree with TRBD2. With 11 bases clipped from V and 6 bases from J, the junction kept 7 bases outside the gene matches. This CDR3 is built from 13 residues. Looked up from germline, CDR1 is LGHNT and CDR2 is FRNRAP. The CDR3 DNA follows: TGTGCTTGCTTAGCGGGGGGCCTCAATGAGCAGTTCTTC. This encodes CACLAGGLNEQFF.

This sequence joins TRBV15 and TRBJ1-5, with a weak D call TRBD1 (6 bases). Trimming removed 5 bases from V and 2 bases from J, with 13 bases in between. The CDR3 contains 15 residues. Germline CDR1 LNHNV, CDR2 YYDKDF (reference sequence). The CDR3 DNA reads as TGTGCCACCAGCGAACAGGGTTGGGGCAATCAGCCCCAGCATTTT. As protein: CATSEQGWGNQPQHF.

The rearrangement joins TRBV6-6 to TRBJ1-4; no reliable D call. The ends were cut back, 0 bases at V and 5 bases at J, with 7 bases in the middle. Germline loops: CDR1 MNHNY, CDR2 SVGAGI (reference sequence). The CDR3 covers 14 residues. CDR3 sequence: CASSYSAGNEKLFF. The CDR3 DNA is TGTGCCAGCAGTTACTCGGCGGGAAATGAAAAACTGTTTTTT.

The gene calls are TRBV5-6 and TRBJ1-4; D remains ambiguous. The CDR3 extends over 14 amino acids. The V end lost 2 bases, the J end lost 10 bases, and 15 bases lay between the germline ends. Germline V gene data show CDR1 as SGHDT and CDR2 as YYEEEE. CDR3 amino acids: CASSLGEGAGKLFF. CDR3 nucleotide sequence: TGTGCCAGCAGCTTAGGAGAAGGTGCCGGAAAACTGTTTTTT.

V usage is TRBV6-5 and J usage is TRBJ1-6, with TRBD1 matching over 10 bases. There are 16 residues in the CDR3. J gave up 9 bases and V 4 bases, and 9 bases lay outside the gene matches. Germline V CDR1 and CDR2: MNHEY, SVGAGI. CDR3 residues: CASSSAGQGDSSPLHF. In nucleotides, the CDR3 is TGTGCCAGCAGTTCAGCCGGACAGGGGGACAGTTCACCCCTCCACTTT.

The chain uses TRBV29-1 and TRBJ2-1; possible D gene TRBD2, 5 bases. V lost 6 bases to trimming and J lost 4 bases, with 7 bases between them. The CDR3 totals 11 residues. Germline assignment: CDR1 SQVTM and CDR2 ANQGSEA. Written as DNA, the CDR3 is TGCAGCGTGAGCGGTTACAATGAGCAGTTCTTC. Translation: CSVSGYNEQFF.

The chain is built from TRBV28 and TRBJ2-5, with a tentative D call TRBD1 (6 bases). V was trimmed by 6 bases and J by 5 bases, leaving 13 bases between them. The CDR3 contains 13 residues. Germline-derived CDR1 and CDR2 are MDHEN and SYDVKM. The CDR3 loop is CASRNRVGETQYF. In nucleotides, the CDR3 is TGTGCCAGCAGAAACAGGGTAGGGGAGACCCAGTACTTC. Based on the CDR3 plus reference TRBV28 and TRBJ2-5, the full variable domain is DVKVTQSSRYLVKRTGEKVFLECVQDMDHENMFWYRQDPGLGLRLIYFSYDVKMKEKGDIPEGYSVSREKKERFSLILESASTNQTSMYLCASRNRVGETQYFGPGTRLLVL.

For the CDR3, the DNA is TGTGCCACCAGCTCAACGGACAGGACGCTCGCCTATAATTCACCCCTCCACTTT. It is translated as CATSSTDRTLAYNSPLHF. The V and J genes are TRBV15 and TRBJ1-6, with 7 bases identical to TRBD1. With 5 bases clipped from V and 2 bases from J, the junction kept 12 bases outside the gene matches. This CDR3 is 18 amino acids long. From germline, CDR1 is LNHNV and CDR2 YYDKDF (reference sequence).

This chain joins TRBV28 and TRBJ1-1, with D possibly TRBD1 on 6 matching bases. Germline CDR1 MDHEN, CDR2 SYDVKM. The ends were cut back, 7 bases at V and 3 bases at J, with 24 bases in the middle. This CDR3 region has 17 residues. For the CDR3, the DNA is TGTGCCAGCACCGATGACATTGGGGGCAGGGATGACACTGAAGCTTTCTTT. This sequence encodes CASTDDIGGRDDTEAFF.

The gene calls are TRBV9 and TRBJ1-1; 7 bases agree with TRBD1. V lost 3 bases, J lost 4 bases, and 3 bases stayed unmatched. CDR3 size: 13 residues. CDR1 SGDLS and CDR2 YYNGEE come from the germline V gene. CDR3 sequence reads: CASSGQGTTEAFF. CDR3 nucleotide sequence: TGTGCCAGCAGCGGACAGGGCACCACTGAAGCTTTCTTT. Full variable domain (outside the CDR3, taken from reference TRBV9 and TRBJ1-1): DSGVTQTPKHLITATGQRVTLRCSPRSGDLSVYWYQQSLDQGLQFLIQYYNGEERAKGNILERFSAQQFPDLHSELNLSSLELGDSALYFCASSGQGTTEAFFGQGTRLTVV.

The chain has TRBV28 and TRBJ1-5; D is ambiguous. The CDR3 length is 14 residues. Germline assignment: CDR1 MDHEN and CDR2 SYDVKM. The V and J ends lost 1 base and 7 bases respectively, with 11 bases between them. CDR3 loop: CASSLSWTGQPQHF. The CDR3 DNA reads TGTGCCAGCAGTTTATCATGGACGGGGCAGCCCCAGCATTTT.

The chain has TRBV5-1 and TRBJ2-5; 7 nucleotides align to TRBD1. The CDR3 covers 15 residues. Germline V gene lookup returns CDR1 SGHRS and CDR2 YFSETQ. Trimming took 4 bases from V and 4 from J; bases not matched to a gene: 10. CDR3 coding DNA: TGCGCCAGCAGCCTCTATACAGGGGCAGGAGAGACCCAGTACTTC. Amino acids: CASSLYTGAGETQYF.

This clone was observed a few times. The chain recombines TRBV5-5 with TRBJ1-1, with unresolved D. CDR3 length: 12 residues. V was cut by 1 base and J by 7 bases, with 8 bases left in between. Germline assignment: CDR1 SGHKS and CDR2 YYEKEE (reference sequence). CDR3 region: CASSLFSIEAFF. The CDR3 coding sequence is TGTGCCAGCAGCTTGTTCAGTATTGAAGCTTTCTTT.